This T cell receptor beta chain was recovered during a study of PD-1 blockade in mismatch repair-deficient tumors. The overall study: Patients had around 12 mismatch repair-deficient cancer types, all previously treated and progressing.

The germline CDR1 and CDR2 sequences are ENHRY and SYGVKD. The length of the CDR3 is 14 residues. V dropped 4 bases and J dropped 0 bases, with 9 bases sitting between them. Sequenced by immunoSEQ multiplex PCR; TCRdb stores in-frame clones only, minus some. The sample carries some 100,000 clones, 70% to 85% recorded once. Every patient had mismatch repair deficiency by PCR or immunohistochemistry. A few pembrolizumab responders had their TCRs sequenced. The source was peripheral blood, collected 30 to 36 weeks after starting pembrolizumab. The clonotype originates from an adult with mismatch repair-deficient cancer. This chain connects TRBV10-3 to TRBJ1-1; D is perhaps TRBD1 (5 bases). The CDR3: CAISVGGMNTEAFF. The CDR3 DNA is TGTGCCATCAGTGTCGGGGGTATGAACACTGAAGCTTTCTTT.